This TCR beta chain was obtained from a study of identical twins. Template switching added a universal primer binding site, and final cDNA carried unique molecular identifiers. TCRdb independently ran MiXCR on the 5' RACE reads; one entry per CDR3 protein. Of about 700,000 distinct CDR3 sequences listed, 8.6% are singletons. This clonotype was picked up a small number of times. Its antigen is unknown. The CDR3 is 14 residues long. The germline CDR1 and CDR2 sequences are SGHVS and FQNEAQ. The germline V and J ends were trimmed by 5 bases and 3 bases, with 11 bases remaining between them. Study outcomes and limitations: Cord blood beta clonotypes that were abundant carried fewer insertions, and memory repertoires showed no such trend. Conclusions leaned on cross-sectional statistical analysis and did not track the same donors over time.

This sample was also put to use in a study of yellow fever vaccine responses in identical twins. That source adds: Each twin's T cell response to the vaccine was reported to look partly convergent and partly personalized.

The V and J genes are TRBV7-8 and TRBJ2-1, with D tentatively TRBD1 or TRBD2 (5 bases each). This clonotype was obtained from a woman aged 18-35 years in good health. The sequencing input was PBMCs. CDR3 loop: CASSIRDDYNEQFF. Here the CDR3 DNA reads TGTGCCAGCAGCATCCGGGACGACTACAATGAGCAGTTCTTC.